The rows below give T cell receptor beta chains drawn from one sample of a study of T cells after posttransplantation cyclophosphamide. Measured with immunoSEQ multiplex PCR; TCRdb has only the in-frame clones, and not every one. This table has 30,000 to 45,000 clones, roughly 78% appearing once. Specimen: CD4+ T cells sorted from blood, collected roughly 2,000 days after a stem cell transplant with posttransplant cyclophosphamide. Receptors originate from a female patient aged 40-49 years who received an allogeneic stem cell transplant from a related donor, was CMV-positive, and had no GVHD. The graft donor may be the source of some T cells. Each CDR3 is given with its conserved first and last residue. The order of the fields is D gene, V gene, clone size, J gene, CDR3 length, CDR3 DNA, CDR3 protein. A D gene is named only where the DNA matches it firmly. Some rows have no size entry. The others give once, few or many, or a class for an expanded clone.

D gene: .; V gene: TRBV19; clone size: .; J gene: TRBJ2-1; CDR3 length: 15; CDR3 DNA: TGTGCCAGTAGTATATCACTAGATGCCTACAATGAGCAGTTCTTC; CDR3 protein: CASSISLDAYNEQFF
D gene: TRBD1; V gene: TRBV9; clone size: .; J gene: TRBJ1-2; CDR3 length: 16; CDR3 DNA: TGTGCCAGCAGCGTAGGAAGTACAGGGGGCCCCTATGGCTACACCTTC; CDR3 protein: CASSVGSTGGPYGYTF
D gene: .; V gene: TRBV4-1; clone size: .; J gene: TRBJ1-1; CDR3 length: 16; CDR3 DNA: TGCGCCAGCAGCTCCGGGGGAGGTGGTCTTGACACTGAAGCTTTCTTT; CDR3 protein: CASSSGGGGLDTEAFF
D gene: TRBD2; V gene: TRBV6-1; clone size: .; J gene: TRBJ2-1; CDR3 length: 13; CDR3 DNA: TGTGCCATGGCCGGGGGGGCCAGAGATGAGCAGTTCTTC; CDR3 protein: CAMAGGARDEQFF
D gene: TRBD2; V gene: TRBV9; clone size: .; J gene: TRBJ2-7; CDR3 length: 14; CDR3 DNA: TGTGCCAGCAGCGCCAGCGGGGGGGCCTACGAGCAGTACTTC; CDR3 protein: CASSASGGAYEQYF
D gene: .; V gene: TRBV5-1; clone size: .; J gene: TRBJ1-6; CDR3 length: 14; CDR3 DNA: TGCGCCAGCAGCTTGGATAGGAGGGACTCACCCCTCCACTTT; CDR3 protein: CASSLDRRDSPLHF
D gene: .; V gene: TRBV19; clone size: .; J gene: TRBJ1-5; CDR3 length: 14; CDR3 DNA: TGTGCCAGTAGTCCCCGGGACAACAATCAGCCCCAGCATTTT; CDR3 protein: CASSPRDNNQPQHF
D gene: TRBD2; V gene: TRBV29-1; clone size: .; J gene: TRBJ2-5; CDR3 length: 12; CDR3 DNA: TGCAGCGGAACGGGGGGGGGAGAGACCCAGTACTTC; CDR3 protein: CSGTGGGETQYF
D gene: TRBD1; V gene: TRBV7-6; clone size: .; J gene: TRBJ2-2; CDR3 length: 18; CDR3 DNA: TGTGCCAGCAGCCCAAATTCGGACAGGGCTCCGAACACCGGGGAGCTGTTTTTT; CDR3 protein: CASSPNSDRAPNTGELFF
D gene: .; V gene: TRBV9; clone size: .; J gene: TRBJ2-6; CDR3 length: 17; CDR3 DNA: TGTGCCAGCAGCGTAGGGGCCACATCTAAGGGGGCCAACGTCCTGACTTTC; CDR3 protein: CASSVGATSKGANVLTF
D gene: .; V gene: TRBV19; clone size: .; J gene: TRBJ1-5; CDR3 length: 14; CDR3 DNA: TGTGCCAGTAGTTCTCAGAAGCTAGGACAGCCCCAGCATTTT; CDR3 protein: CASSSQKLGQPQHF
D gene: TRBD2; V gene: TRBV15; clone size: .; J gene: TRBJ2-2; CDR3 length: 19; CDR3 DNA: TGTGCCACCAGCAGAGTACGCGCTAGCGGGGGCCGGCGGACCGGGGAGCTGTTTTTT; CDR3 protein: CATSRVRASGGRRTGELFF
D gene: .; V gene: TRBV5-1; clone size: .; J gene: TRBJ2-5; CDR3 length: 13; CDR3 DNA: TGCGCCAGCAGCTTGCAGTTACAAGAGACCCAGTACTTC; CDR3 protein: CASSLQLQETQYF
D gene: TRBD1; V gene: TRBV6-5; clone size: .; J gene: TRBJ1-1; CDR3 length: 13; CDR3 DNA: TGTGCCAGCACTGGGACAGCCCAAGTTGAAGCTTTCTTT; CDR3 protein: CASTGTAQVEAFF
D gene: TRBD2; V gene: TRBV4-3; clone size: .; J gene: TRBJ2-2; CDR3 length: 16; CDR3 DNA: TGCGCCAGCAGCCAGCGAGCGGGGGTGAACACCGGGGAGCTGTTTTTT; CDR3 protein: CASSQRAGVNTGELFF
D gene: TRBD1; V gene: TRBV14; clone size: .; J gene: TRBJ2-5; CDR3 length: 16; CDR3 DNA: TGTGCCAGCAGCCGACTCGGACAGGGAACACAAGAGACCCAGTACTTC; CDR3 protein: CASSRLGQGTQETQYF
D gene: TRBD2; V gene: TRBV4-2; clone size: .; J gene: TRBJ2-1; CDR3 length: 14; CDR3 DNA: TGTGCCAGCAGCCCCGGGACTAGCTTTAATGAGCAGTTCTTC; CDR3 protein: CASSPGTSFNEQFF
D gene: TRBD1; V gene: TRBV2; clone size: .; J gene: TRBJ2-1; CDR3 length: 15; CDR3 DNA: TGTGCCAGCAGTGACGGGACAGGGATTGGAAATGAGCAGTTCTTC; CDR3 protein: CASSDGTGIGNEQFF
D gene: TRBD2; V gene: TRBV7-3; clone size: .; J gene: TRBJ2-1; CDR3 length: 16; CDR3 DNA: TGTGCCAGCAGCCCTGCCGGGACTAGCCTAGGCAATGAGCAGTTCTTC; CDR3 protein: CASSPAGTSLGNEQFF
D gene: .; V gene: TRBV11-2; clone size: .; J gene: TRBJ2-3; CDR3 length: 16; CDR3 DNA: TGTGCCAGCAGCTTATCGGGCAGGGGGCGGGAGGATACGCAGTATTTT; CDR3 protein: CASSLSGRGREDTQYF
D gene: .; V gene: TRBV5-4; clone size: few; J gene: TRBJ1-2; CDR3 length: 11; CDR3 DNA: TGTGCCAGCAGTTTGAACAGGGGCTACACCTTC; CDR3 protein: CASSLNRGYTF
D gene: .; V gene: TRBV5-8; clone size: .; J gene: TRBJ1-5; CDR3 length: 16; CDR3 DNA: TGTGCCAGCAGCCCCCCGAGCCCATTCAGCAATCAGCCCCAGCATTTT; CDR3 protein: CASSPPSPFSNQPQHF
D gene: .; V gene: TRBV7-9; clone size: .; J gene: TRBJ1-4; CDR3 length: 14; CDR3 DNA: TGTGCCAGCAGCTTAGGGCGGTCTAATGAAAAACTGTTTTTT; CDR3 protein: CASSLGRSNEKLFF
D gene: .; V gene: TRBV29-1; clone size: .; J gene: TRBJ1-6; CDR3 length: 13; CDR3 DNA: TGCAGCGTTGCTAGGGGGAGGGGGTCACCCCTCCACTTT; CDR3 protein: CSVARGRGSPLHF
D gene: TRBD1; V gene: TRBV5-6; clone size: .; J gene: TRBJ1-3; CDR3 length: 15; CDR3 DNA: TGTGCCAGCAGCCAGGGACAGGGATCTGGAAACACCATATATTTT; CDR3 protein: CASSQGQGSGNTIYF
D gene: TRBD1; V gene: TRBV11-2; clone size: once; J gene: TRBJ2-5; CDR3 length: 14; CDR3 DNA: TGTGCCAGCAGCGTACAGGGGGCTCAGTTGACCCAGTACTTC; CDR3 protein: CASSVQGAQLTQYF
D gene: TRBD1; V gene: TRBV11-2; clone size: .; J gene: TRBJ1-1; CDR3 length: 15; CDR3 DNA: TGTGCCAGCAGCGGGACAGGGGCCCATTCCACTGAAGCTTTCTTT; CDR3 protein: CASSGTGAHSTEAFF
D gene: TRBD1; V gene: TRBV19; clone size: .; J gene: TRBJ1-5; CDR3 length: 15; CDR3 DNA: TGTGCCAGTAGTACTGACAGGGGAAGCAATCAGCCCCAGCATTTT; CDR3 protein: CASSTDRGSNQPQHF
D gene: TRBD2; V gene: TRBV19; clone size: .; J gene: TRBJ2-1; CDR3 length: 14; CDR3 DNA: TGTGCCAGTAACACCGGGAGGCTTTACAATGAGCAGTTCTTC; CDR3 protein: CASNTGRLYNEQFF
D gene: .; V gene: TRBV6-1; clone size: .; J gene: TRBJ1-3; CDR3 length: 11; CDR3 DNA: TGTGCCAGCAGTGACACTTTGACCATATATTTT; CDR3 protein: CASSDTLTIYF
D gene: TRBD1; V gene: TRBV18; clone size: .; J gene: TRBJ2-5; CDR3 length: 15; CDR3 DNA: TGTGCCAGCTCACCCCTAGGGACAGGGAGAGAGACCCAGTACTTC; CDR3 protein: CASSPLGTGRETQYF
D gene: TRBD1; V gene: TRBV15; clone size: .; J gene: TRBJ1-1; CDR3 length: 16; CDR3 DNA: TGTGCCACCAGCAGAGCCAGCGGGACAGGGACCACTGAAGCTTTCTTT; CDR3 protein: CATSRASGTGTTEAFF
D gene: TRBD2; V gene: TRBV5-1; clone size: .; J gene: TRBJ2-1; CDR3 length: 17; CDR3 DNA: TGCGCCAGCAGCTTAAGGTTTCTAGCGGGGGGAGTCAATGAGCAGTTCTTC; CDR3 protein: CASSLRFLAGGVNEQFF
D gene: .; V gene: TRBV12-1; clone size: .; J gene: TRBJ2-7; CDR3 length: 16; CDR3 DNA: TGTGCCAGCAGCTTTGCGCGGATTAGGCTAGCCTACGAGCAGTACTTC; CDR3 protein: CASSFARIRLAYEQYF
D gene: TRBD1; V gene: TRBV6-6; clone size: .; J gene: TRBJ1-5; CDR3 length: 15; CDR3 DNA: TGTGCCAGCAAGGACAGGGATTATAGCAATCAGCCCCAGCATTTT; CDR3 protein: CASKDRDYSNQPQHF
D gene: TRBD1; V gene: TRBV7-3; clone size: .; J gene: TRBJ2-2; CDR3 length: 15; CDR3 DNA: TGTGCCAGCAGCTTAGGGGACAGGGGTACCGGGGAGCTGTTTTTT; CDR3 protein: CASSLGDRGTGELFF
D gene: .; V gene: TRBV29-1; clone size: few; J gene: TRBJ1-1; CDR3 length: 12; CDR3 DNA: TGCAGCGTTGAACTACGGGTCACTGAAGCTTTCTTT; CDR3 protein: CSVELRVTEAFF
D gene: TRBD2; V gene: TRBV6-5; clone size: .; J gene: TRBJ2-7; CDR3 length: 15; CDR3 DNA: TGTGCCAGCAGTTACCTAGCGGGGGGATCCTACGAGCAGTACTTC; CDR3 protein: CASSYLAGGSYEQYF
D gene: .; V gene: TRBV5-1; clone size: .; J gene: TRBJ1-2; CDR3 length: 13; CDR3 DNA: TGCGCCAGCAGCTCCGGGCTGGGCGGGGGCTACACCTTC; CDR3 protein: CASSSGLGGGYTF
D gene: TRBD1; V gene: TRBV5-1; clone size: .; J gene: TRBJ1-5; CDR3 length: 13; CDR3 DNA: TGCGCCAGCAGCACAGACAGGGGTCAGCCCCAGCATTTT; CDR3 protein: CASSTDRGQPQHF
D gene: TRBD1; V gene: TRBV15; clone size: .; J gene: TRBJ2-7; CDR3 length: 16; CDR3 DNA: TGTGCCACCAGCAGACAAACCGGGACAGGTTCCTACGAGCAGTACTTC; CDR3 protein: CATSRQTGTGSYEQYF
D gene: TRBD1; V gene: TRBV5-5; clone size: .; J gene: TRBJ2-7; CDR3 length: 14; CDR3 DNA: TGTGCCAGCAGCGGGACAGGGTCCCCCTACGAGCAGTACTTC; CDR3 protein: CASSGTGSPYEQYF
D gene: .; V gene: TRBV11-2; clone size: .; J gene: TRBJ2-7; CDR3 length: 15; CDR3 DNA: TGTGCCAGCAGCCATCCAACAGGGTCGGGTCGCGAGCAGTACTTC; CDR3 protein: CASSHPTGSGREQYF
D gene: TRBD1; V gene: TRBV20-1; clone size: .; J gene: TRBJ1-6; CDR3 length: 11; CDR3 DNA: TGCAGTGCAGGGGGCGGTTCACCCCTCCACTTT; CDR3 protein: CSAGGGSPLHF
D gene: .; V gene: TRBV5-1; clone size: .; J gene: TRBJ2-3; CDR3 length: 12; CDR3 DNA: TGCGCCAGCAGCTTGTTAGTAGATACGCAGTATTTT; CDR3 protein: CASSLLVDTQYF
D gene: .; V gene: TRBV4-3; clone size: once; J gene: TRBJ1-6; CDR3 length: 15; CDR3 DNA: TGCGCCAGCAGCCAAGGAATGACAGGAGATTCACCCCTCCACTTT; CDR3 protein: CASSQGMTGDSPLHF
D gene: .; V gene: TRBV6-1; clone size: .; J gene: TRBJ1-5; CDR3 length: 15; CDR3 DNA: TGTGCCAGCAGTGAGTGGCAGACAAAAGATCAGCCCCAGCATTTT; CDR3 protein: CASSEWQTKDQPQHF
D gene: TRBD2; V gene: TRBV6-6; clone size: .; J gene: TRBJ2-5; CDR3 length: 13; CDR3 DNA: TGTGCCAGCAGGGAGACTAGCAAGGAGACCCAGTACTTC; CDR3 protein: CASRETSKETQYF
D gene: TRBD2; V gene: TRBV4-2; clone size: .; J gene: TRBJ2-5; CDR3 length: 15; CDR3 DNA: TGTGCCAGCGCTAGGGTAGCGGGGCCCCAAGAGACCCAGTACTTC; CDR3 protein: CASARVAGPQETQYF
D gene: .; V gene: TRBV23-1; clone size: .; J gene: TRBJ1-4; CDR3 length: 16; CDR3 DNA: TGCGCCAGCAGTCAAGGGGGCGGCAGGGATAATGAAAAACTGTTTTTT; CDR3 protein: CASSQGGGRDNEKLFF
D gene: .; V gene: TRBV27; clone size: .; J gene: TRBJ1-5; CDR3 length: 13; CDR3 DNA: TGTGCCAGCAGTGAGCGAACCAATCAGCCCCAGCATTTT; CDR3 protein: CASSERTNQPQHF
D gene: TRBD2; V gene: TRBV9; clone size: .; J gene: TRBJ2-1; CDR3 length: 18; CDR3 DNA: TGTGCCAGCAGCCCCTACGTCGTCGGGGGGGCCCGGCACAATGAGCAGTTCTTC; CDR3 protein: CASSPYVVGGARHNEQFF
D gene: .; V gene: TRBV29-1; clone size: .; J gene: TRBJ1-5; CDR3 length: 12; CDR3 DNA: TGCAGCGTTGGGGAGAACAATCAGCCCCAGCATTTT; CDR3 protein: CSVGENNQPQHF